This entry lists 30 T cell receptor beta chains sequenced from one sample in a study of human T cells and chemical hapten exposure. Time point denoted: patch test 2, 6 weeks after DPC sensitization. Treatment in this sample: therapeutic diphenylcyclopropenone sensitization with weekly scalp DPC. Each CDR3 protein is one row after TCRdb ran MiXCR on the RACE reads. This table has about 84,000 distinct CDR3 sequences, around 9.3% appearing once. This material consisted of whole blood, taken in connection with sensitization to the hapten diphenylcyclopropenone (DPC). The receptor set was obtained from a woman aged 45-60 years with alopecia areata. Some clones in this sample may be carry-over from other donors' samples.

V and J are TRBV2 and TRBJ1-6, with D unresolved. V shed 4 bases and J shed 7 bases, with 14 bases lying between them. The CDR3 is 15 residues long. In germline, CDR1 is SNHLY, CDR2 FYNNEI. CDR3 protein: CASSVTTPQNSPLHF. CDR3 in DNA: TGTGCCAGCAGTGTTACGACTCCCCAAAATTCACCCCTCCACTTT.

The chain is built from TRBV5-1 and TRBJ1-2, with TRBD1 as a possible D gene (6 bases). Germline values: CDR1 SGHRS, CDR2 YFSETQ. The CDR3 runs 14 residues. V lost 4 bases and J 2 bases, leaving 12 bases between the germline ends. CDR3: CASSRDRLNYGYTF. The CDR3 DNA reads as TGCGCCAGCAGCCGCGACAGGTTGAACTATGGCTACACCTTC.

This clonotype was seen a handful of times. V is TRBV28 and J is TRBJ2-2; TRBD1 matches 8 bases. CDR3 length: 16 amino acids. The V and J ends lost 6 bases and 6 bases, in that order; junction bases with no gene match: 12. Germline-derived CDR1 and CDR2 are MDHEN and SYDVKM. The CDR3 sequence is CASSAERTGRSGELFF. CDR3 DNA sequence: TGTGCCAGCAGCGCCGAGAGGACAGGGCGGTCCGGGGAGCTGTTTTTT.

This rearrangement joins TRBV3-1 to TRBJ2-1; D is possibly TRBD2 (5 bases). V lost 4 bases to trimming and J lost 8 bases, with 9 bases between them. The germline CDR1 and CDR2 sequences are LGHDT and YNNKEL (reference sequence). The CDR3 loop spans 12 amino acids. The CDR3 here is CASSRTRDEQFF. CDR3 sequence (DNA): TGTGCCAGCAGCCGAACTAGAGATGAGCAGTTCTTC.

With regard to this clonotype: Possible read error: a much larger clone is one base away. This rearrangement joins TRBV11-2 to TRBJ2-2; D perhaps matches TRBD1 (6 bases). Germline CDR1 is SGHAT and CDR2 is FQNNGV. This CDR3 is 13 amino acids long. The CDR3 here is CASSSNRAGEPFF. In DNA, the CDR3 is TGTGCCAGCAGCTCTAACAGGGCCGGGGAGCCGTTTTTT.

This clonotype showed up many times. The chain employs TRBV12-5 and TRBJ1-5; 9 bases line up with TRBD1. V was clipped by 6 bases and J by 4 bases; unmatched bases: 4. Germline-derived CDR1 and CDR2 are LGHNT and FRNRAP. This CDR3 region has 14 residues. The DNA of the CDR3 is TGTGCTAGTGGCCAGGGACAGGGAAATCAGCCCCAGCATTTT. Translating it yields CASGQGQGNQPQHF.

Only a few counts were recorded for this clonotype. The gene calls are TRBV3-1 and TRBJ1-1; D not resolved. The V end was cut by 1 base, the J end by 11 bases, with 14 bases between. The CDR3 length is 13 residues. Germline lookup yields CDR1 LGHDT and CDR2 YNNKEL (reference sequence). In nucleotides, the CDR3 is TGTGCCAGCAGCCAAGGGCAGCACGGTGCCGCTTTCTTT. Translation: CASSQGQHGAAFF.

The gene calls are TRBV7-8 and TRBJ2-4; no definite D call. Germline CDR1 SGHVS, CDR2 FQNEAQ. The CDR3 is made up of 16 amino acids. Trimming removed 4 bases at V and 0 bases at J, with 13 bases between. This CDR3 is CASSSTVTVAKNIQYF. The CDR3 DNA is TGTGCCAGCAGCTCTACAGTGACCGTAGCCAAAAACATTCAGTACTTC.

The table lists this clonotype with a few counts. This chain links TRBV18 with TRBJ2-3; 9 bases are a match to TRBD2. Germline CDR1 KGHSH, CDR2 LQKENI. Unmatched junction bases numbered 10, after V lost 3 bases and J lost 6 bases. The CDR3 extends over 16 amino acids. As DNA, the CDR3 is TGTGCCAGCTCACCCCGGGTAGCGGGGGCTGCGGATACGCAGTATTTT. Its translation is CASSPRVAGAADTQYF.

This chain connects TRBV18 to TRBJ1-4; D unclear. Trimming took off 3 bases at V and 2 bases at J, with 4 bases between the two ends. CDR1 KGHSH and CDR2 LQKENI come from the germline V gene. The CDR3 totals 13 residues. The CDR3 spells CASSPATNEKLFF. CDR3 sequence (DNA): TGTGCCAGCTCACCTGCGACTAATGAAAAACTGTTTTTT.

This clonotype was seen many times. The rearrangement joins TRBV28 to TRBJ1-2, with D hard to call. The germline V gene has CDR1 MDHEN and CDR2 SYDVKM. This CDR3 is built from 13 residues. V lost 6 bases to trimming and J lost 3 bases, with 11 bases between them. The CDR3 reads CASRPTEYYGYTF. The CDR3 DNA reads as TGTGCCAGCAGGCCTACAGAGTACTATGGCTACACCTTC.

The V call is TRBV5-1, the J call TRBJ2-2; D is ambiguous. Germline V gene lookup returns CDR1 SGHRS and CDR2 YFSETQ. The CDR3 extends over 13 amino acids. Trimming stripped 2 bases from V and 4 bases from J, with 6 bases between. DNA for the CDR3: TGCGCCAGCAGCTTAGGCAGCACCGGGGAGCTGTTTTTT. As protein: CASSLGSTGELFF.

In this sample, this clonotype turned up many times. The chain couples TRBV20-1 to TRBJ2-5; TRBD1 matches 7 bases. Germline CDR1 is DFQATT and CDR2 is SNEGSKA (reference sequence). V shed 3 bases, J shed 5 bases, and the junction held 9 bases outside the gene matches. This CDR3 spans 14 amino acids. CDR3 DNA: TGCAGTGCTAGTAAGGACAGGACTCAGGAGACCCAGTACTTC. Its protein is CSASKDRTQETQYF.

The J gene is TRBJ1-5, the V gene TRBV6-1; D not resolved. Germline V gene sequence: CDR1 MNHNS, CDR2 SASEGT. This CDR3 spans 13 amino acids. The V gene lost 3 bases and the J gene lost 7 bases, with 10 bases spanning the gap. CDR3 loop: CASSDERKQPQHF. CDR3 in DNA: TGTGCCAGCAGTGACGAGCGAAAGCAGCCCCAGCATTTT.

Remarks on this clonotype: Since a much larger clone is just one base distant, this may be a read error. CDR3 DNA: TGTGCCAGCAGCTTACGGGCAACTAATGAAAAACCGTTTTTT. Amino acid sequence: CASSLRATNEKPFF. The chain links TRBV5-5 to TRBJ1-4; D is unclear. The CDR3 sequence is 14 residues long. Germline-derived CDR1 and CDR2 are SGHKS and YYEKEE (reference sequence).

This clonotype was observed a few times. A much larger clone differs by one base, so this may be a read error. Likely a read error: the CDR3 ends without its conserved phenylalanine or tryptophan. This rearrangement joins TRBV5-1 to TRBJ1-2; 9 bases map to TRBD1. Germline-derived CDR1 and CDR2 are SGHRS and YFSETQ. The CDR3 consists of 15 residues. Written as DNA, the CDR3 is TGCGCTAGCAGCAAAGGACAGGGGAATAACTATGGCTACACCCTC. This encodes CASSKGQGNNYGYTL.

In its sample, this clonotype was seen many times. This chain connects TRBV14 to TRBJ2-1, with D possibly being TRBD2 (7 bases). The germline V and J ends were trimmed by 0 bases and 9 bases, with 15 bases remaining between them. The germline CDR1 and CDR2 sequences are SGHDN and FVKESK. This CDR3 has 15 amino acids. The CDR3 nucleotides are TGTGCCAGCAGCCAAGAAGGGGGACTATCCTCTGAGCAGTTCTTC. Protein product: CASSQEGGLSSEQFF.

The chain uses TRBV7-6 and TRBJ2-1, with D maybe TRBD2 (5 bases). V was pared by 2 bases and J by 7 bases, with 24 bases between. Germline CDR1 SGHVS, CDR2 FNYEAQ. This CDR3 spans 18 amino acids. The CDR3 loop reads CASSLLFLGSEGYNEQFF. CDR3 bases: TGTGCCAGCAGCTTACTTTTTTTAGGGTCAGAGGGTTATAATGAGCAGTTCTTC.

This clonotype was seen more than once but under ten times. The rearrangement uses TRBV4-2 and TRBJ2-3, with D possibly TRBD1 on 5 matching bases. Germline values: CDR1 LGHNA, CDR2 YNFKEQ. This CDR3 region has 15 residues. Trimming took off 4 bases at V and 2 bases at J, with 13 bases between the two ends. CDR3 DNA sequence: TGTGCCAGCAGCCCCGCAGGACACTACACAGATACGCAGTATTTT. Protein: CASSPAGHYTDTQYF.

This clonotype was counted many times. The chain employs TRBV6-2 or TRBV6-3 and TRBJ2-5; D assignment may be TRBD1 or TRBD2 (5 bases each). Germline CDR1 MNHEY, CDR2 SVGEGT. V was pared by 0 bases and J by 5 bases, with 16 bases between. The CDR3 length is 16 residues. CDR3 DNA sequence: TGTGCCAGCAGTTACTCGCCCGGGACGGTGGGGGAGACCCAGTACTTC. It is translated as CASSYSPGTVGETQYF.

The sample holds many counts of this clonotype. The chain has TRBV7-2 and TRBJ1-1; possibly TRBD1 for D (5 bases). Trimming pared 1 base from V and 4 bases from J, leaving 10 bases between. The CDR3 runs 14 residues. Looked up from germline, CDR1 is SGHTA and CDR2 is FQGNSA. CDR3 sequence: CASSLVGGATEAFF. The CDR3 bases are TGTGCCAGCAGCTTAGTGGGGGGTGCCACTGAAGCTTTCTTT.

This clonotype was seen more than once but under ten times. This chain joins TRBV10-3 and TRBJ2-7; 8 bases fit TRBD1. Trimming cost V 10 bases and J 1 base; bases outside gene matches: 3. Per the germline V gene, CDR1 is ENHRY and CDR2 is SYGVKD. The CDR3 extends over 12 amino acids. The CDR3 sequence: CATRTGSYEQYF. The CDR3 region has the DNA TGTGCCACTAGGACAGGGTCCTACGAGCAGTACTTC.

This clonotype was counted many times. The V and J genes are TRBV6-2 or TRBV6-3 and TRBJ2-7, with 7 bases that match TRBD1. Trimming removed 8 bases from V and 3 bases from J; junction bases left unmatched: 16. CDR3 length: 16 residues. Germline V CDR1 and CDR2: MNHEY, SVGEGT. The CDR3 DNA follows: TGTGCCAGCTGCCCTACGTCGGGACAGACTAACTACGAGCAGTACTTC. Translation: CASCPTSGQTNYEQYF.

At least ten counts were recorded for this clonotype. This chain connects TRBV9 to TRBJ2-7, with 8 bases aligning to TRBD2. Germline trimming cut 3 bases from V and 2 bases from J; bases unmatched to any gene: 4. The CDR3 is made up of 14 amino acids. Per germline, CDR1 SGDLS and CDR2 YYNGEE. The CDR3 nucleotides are TGTGCCAGCAGCGCGACTAGCGAAACCTACGAGCAGTACTTC. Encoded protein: CASSATSETYEQYF.

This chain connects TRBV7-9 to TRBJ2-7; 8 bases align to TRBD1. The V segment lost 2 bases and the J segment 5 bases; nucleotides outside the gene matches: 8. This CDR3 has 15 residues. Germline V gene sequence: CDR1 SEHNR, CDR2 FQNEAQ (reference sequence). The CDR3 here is CASSLFGQGTDEQYF. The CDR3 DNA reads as TGTGCCAGCAGCTTATTTGGACAGGGTACGGACGAGCAGTACTTC.

The CDR3 bases are TGTGCCAGCAGTTTATCAGGGGGAGGAGAGACCCAGTACTTC. This gives the protein CASSLSGGGETQYF. The rearrangement joins TRBV12-3 or TRBV12-4 to TRBJ2-5, with D possibly being TRBD1 (7 bases). This CDR3 comprises 14 residues. V gave up 2 bases and J gave up 4 bases, with 11 bases separating them.

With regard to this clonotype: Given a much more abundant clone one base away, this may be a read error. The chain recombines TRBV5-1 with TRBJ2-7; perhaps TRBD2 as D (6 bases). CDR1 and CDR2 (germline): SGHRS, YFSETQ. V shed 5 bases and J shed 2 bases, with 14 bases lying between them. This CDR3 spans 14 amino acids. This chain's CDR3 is CASRLMPGAYEQYF. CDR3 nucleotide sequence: TGCGCCAGCAGGTTGATGCCGGGAGCCTACGAGCAGTACTTC.

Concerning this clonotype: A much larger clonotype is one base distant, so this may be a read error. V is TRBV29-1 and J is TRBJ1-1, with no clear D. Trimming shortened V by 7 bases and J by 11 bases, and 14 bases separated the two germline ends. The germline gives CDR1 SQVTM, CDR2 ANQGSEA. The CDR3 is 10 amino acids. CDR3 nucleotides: TGCAGCGGTGCGGCAGGTGAGGCTTTCTTT. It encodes CSGAAGEAFF.

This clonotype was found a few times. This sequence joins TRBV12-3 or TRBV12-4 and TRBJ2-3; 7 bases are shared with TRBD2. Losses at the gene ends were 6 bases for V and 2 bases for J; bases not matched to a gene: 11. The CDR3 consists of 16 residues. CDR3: CASRANTGGNTDTQYF. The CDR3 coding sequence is TGTGCCAGCAGAGCTAACACCGGGGGGAACACAGATACGCAGTATTTT.

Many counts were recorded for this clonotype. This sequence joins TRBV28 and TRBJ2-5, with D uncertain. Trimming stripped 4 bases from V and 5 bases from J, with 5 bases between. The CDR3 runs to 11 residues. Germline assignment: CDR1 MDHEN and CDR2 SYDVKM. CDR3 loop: CASSWRETQYF. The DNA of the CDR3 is TGTGCCAGCAGTTGGCGGGAGACCCAGTACTTC.